Sequencing of this T cell receptor beta chain was carried out in a study of T-cell reconstitution after alpha-beta-depleted transplantation in children. Study conclusions and caveats: There were reportedly several hundred expanded graft clones from which alpha-beta T cells came about two months after transplant. Some patients owed their high day-60 TCRbeta diversity to surviving recipient T cells and thymic progenitors.

Germline V gene data show CDR1 as MNHEY and CDR2 as SVGEGT. This CDR3 region has 14 residues. With V trimmed by 4 bases and J by 7 bases, 7 bases remained unmatched. This clonotype has just a few counts. Its antigen is as yet unknown. Unique molecular identifiers were incorporated when the TCRbeta library was constructed. TCRdb itself ran the PCR reads through MiXCR, one entry per CDR3 protein. The sample has 110,000 or so distinct CDR3 sequences; around 6.4% are singletons. The V call is TRBV6-2 or TRBV6-3, the J call TRBJ2-3, with 8 bases fitting TRBD2. The sequence came from a male patient aged 2 to 9 who had a stem cell transplant for acute lymphoblastic leukemia, so the T cells may come from the graft donor. Sequences were derived from PBMCs, mostly from graft donor cells, sampled 360 days after TCRalphabeta/CD19-depleted stem cell transplant. CDR3 nucleotides: TGTGCCAGCAGTTTCCTAGCGGGCTCCTATACGCAGTATTTT. Residues: CASSFLAGSYTQYF.